The 2 T cell receptor beta chains in this list originate from one sample, sequenced in a study of cytotoxic CD8 clonotypes in ibrutinib-treated CLL. Libraries were prepared by immunoSEQ multiplex PCR; TCRdb keeps only in-frame clonotypes and omits some of them. In the table there are 30,000 or so clones, roughly 59% of which are singletons. The specimen was PBMCs, collected before ibrutinib treatment. All receptors come from a human donor with chronic lymphocytic leukemia.

The chain recombines TRBV7-2 with TRBJ1-5, with 8 bases identical to TRBD1. This CDR3 region has 13 residues. Germline CDR1 SGHTA, CDR2 FQGNSA. V trimming: 5 bases; J trimming: 7 bases; junction bases outside the gene matches: 4. CDR3 protein: CASSEQGDQPQHF. CDR3 bases: TGTGCCAGCAGCGAACAGGGGGACCAGCCCCAGCATTTT.

The chain joins TRBV7-2 to TRBJ2-7, with D possibly being TRBD1 (6 bases). This CDR3 region has 15 residues. V lost 1 base to trimming and J lost 0 bases, with 10 bases between them. Germline CDR1 SGHTA, CDR2 FQGNSA. CDR3 residues: CASSLETGSSYEQYF. The CDR3 DNA sequence: TGTGCCAGCAGCTTAGAGACAGGAAGCTCCTACGAGCAGTACTTC.